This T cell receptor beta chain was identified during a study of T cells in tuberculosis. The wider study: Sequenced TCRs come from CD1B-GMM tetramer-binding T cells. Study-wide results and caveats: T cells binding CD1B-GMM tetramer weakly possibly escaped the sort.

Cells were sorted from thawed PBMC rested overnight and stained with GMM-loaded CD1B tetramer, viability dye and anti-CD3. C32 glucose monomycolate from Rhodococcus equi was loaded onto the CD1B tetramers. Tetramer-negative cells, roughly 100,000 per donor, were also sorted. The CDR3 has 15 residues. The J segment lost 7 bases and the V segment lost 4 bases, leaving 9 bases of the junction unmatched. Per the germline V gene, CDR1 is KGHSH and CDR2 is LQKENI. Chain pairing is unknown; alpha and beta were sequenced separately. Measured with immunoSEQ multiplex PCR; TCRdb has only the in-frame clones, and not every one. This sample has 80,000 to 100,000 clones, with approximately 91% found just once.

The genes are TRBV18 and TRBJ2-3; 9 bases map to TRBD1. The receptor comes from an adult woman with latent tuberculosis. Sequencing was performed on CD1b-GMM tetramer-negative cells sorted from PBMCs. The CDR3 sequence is CASSRGQGGPNTQYF. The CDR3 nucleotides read TGTGCCAGCTCACGGGGACAGGGTGGGCCCAATACGCAGTATTTT. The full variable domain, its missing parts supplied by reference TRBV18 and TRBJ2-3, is NAGVMQNPRHLVRRRGQEARLRCSPMKGHSHVYWYRQLPEEGLKFMVYLQKENIIDESGMPKERFSAEFPKEGPSILRIQQVVRGDSAAYFCASSRGQGGPNTQYFGPGTRLTVL.